This entry describes one T cell receptor beta chain. The source of the sample is a study of blood T cell repertoires in COVID-19. Overall study: Samples taken during acute and convalescent COVID-19 were collected in the United States, Italy and Spain. The analysed material was cDNA or gDNA that came from T cells, B-cell-depleted T cells, or PBMCs.

The V and J ends lost 6 bases and 10 bases, in that order; junction bases with no gene match: 9. This CDR3 has 14 residues. Germline CDR1 MNHEY, CDR2 SVGAGI. Authors' analysis steps: Using reference gene primer amplification, nucleated cell counts were estimated. Sequencing used immunoSEQ multiplex PCR; TCRdb keeps in-frame clones, though not all of them. The V and J calls and clone size are taken from that table; D and trimming were inferred from the DNA. The top ten clones hold around 4.4% of a sample with 350,000 to 550,000 clones, roughly 91% of them seen once. The origin of this receptor is a woman aged 25-40 years with acute or convalescent COVID-19. Sequenced material: peripheral blood. This chain joins TRBV6-5 and TRBJ2-1, with TRBD2 matching over 10 bases. DNA of the CDR3: TGTGCCAGCAGGACCCCCAGCGGGGGGGCCGAGCAGTTCTTC. Translation gives CASRTPSGGAEQFF.